Below are 27 T cell receptor beta chains sequenced from a single sample in a study of blood T cell repertoires in COVID-19. Some clones are missing from TCRdb's copy, which holds only in-frame ones; the method was immunoSEQ multiplex PCR. The sample includes some 150,000 clones, around nine tenths of them seen just once. Sequencing was done on a sample of peripheral blood. All receptors derive from a man aged 70 or older with acute or convalescent COVID-19.

The rearrangement uses TRBV15 and TRBJ1-2; 7 nucleotides agree with TRBD1. This CDR3 has 15 residues. Germline assignment: CDR1 LNHNV and CDR2 YYDKDF (reference sequence). V lost 5 bases to trimming and J lost 1 base; unmatched junction nucleotides: 7. CDR3 DNA: TGTGCCACCAGCCCCAGGGGGTTAGGTAACTATGGCTACACCTTC. It is translated as CATSPRGLGNYGYTF. Supplemented by reference TRBV15 and TRBJ1-2, the full variable domain reads DAMVIQNPRYQVTQFGKPVTLSCSQTLNHNVMYWYQQKSSQAPKLLFHYYDKDFNNEADTPDNFQSRRPNTSFCFLDIRSPGLGDTAMYLCATSPRGLGNYGYTFGSGTRLTVV.

This clone was counted once. The chain links TRBV9 to TRBJ2-1; D perhaps matches TRBD2 (7 bases). The CDR3 sequence is 16 residues long. V lost 1 base and J lost 2, with 13 bases in between. CDR1 and CDR2 (germline): SGDLS, YYNGEE. CDR3: CASSVRWGGPYNEQFF. The CDR3, as DNA: TGTGCCAGCAGCGTAAGGTGGGGGGGCCCCTACAATGAGCAGTTCTTC.

The CDR3 DNA sequence: TGTGCCAGCAGCTTAAGTGATCCACAGTCTTCGGGAAACACCATATATTTT. Amino acid sequence: CASSLSDPQSSGNTIYF. The chain carries TRBV7-9 and TRBJ1-3, with D unclear. The V end lost 2 bases, the J end lost 4 bases, and 18 bases lay between the germline ends. Germline V gene lookup returns CDR1 SEHNR and CDR2 FQNEAQ (reference sequence). The CDR3 has 17 amino acids.

The chain uses TRBV7-3 and TRBJ1-2; D call uncertain. Per germline, CDR1 SGHTA and CDR2 FQGTGA. This CDR3 has 13 residues. Trimming cost V 5 bases and J 6 bases, with 13 bases left between them. The CDR3 coding sequence is TGTGCCAGCAGCGTGGTTGGCGGGGATGGCTACACCTTC. Translated, it gives CASSVVGGDGYTF.

The chain employs TRBV5-6 and TRBJ2-5; 10 bases map to TRBD1. CDR3 length: 15 amino acids. Germline CDR1 and CDR2: SGHDT and YYEEEE. The ends lost 4 bases at V and 4 bases at J; junction bases unmatched: 7. CDR3 DNA sequence: TGTGCCAGCAGCATGGAGACAGGGGGCGCAGAGACCCAGTACTTC. Translated: CASSMETGGAETQYF.

The rearrangement links TRBV2 to TRBJ2-1, with D tentatively TRBD2 (6 bases). The CDR3 runs 13 residues. Germline V gives CDR1 SNHLY, CDR2 FYNNEI. V lost 6 bases and J lost 8, with 14 bases in between. The CDR3 DNA follows: TGTGCCAGCAGGCGGGACTCGAGCGATGAGCAGTTCTTC. Its translation is CASRRDSSDEQFF.

V gene TRBV27 combines with J gene TRBJ2-2, with a weak D call TRBD2 (6 bases). CDR3 length: 13 residues. Trimming left V 10 bases short and J 0 bases short, with 9 bases between. Germline lookup yields CDR1 MNHEY and CDR2 SMNVEV (reference sequence). The CDR3 DNA follows: TGTGCCACTCGCGGGGCGAACACCGGGGAGCTGTTTTTT. Its protein product is CATRGANTGELFF.

The rearrangement uses TRBV4-2 and TRBJ2-3, with 8 bases aligning to TRBD2. Trimming removed 4 bases from V and 7 bases from J; junction bases left unmatched: 10. The germline V gene encodes CDR1 LGHNA and CDR2 YNFKEQ. The CDR3 has 15 amino acids. The CDR3 loop is CASSPGAGAFYTQYF. The CDR3 DNA is TGTGCCAGCAGCCCCGGAGCGGGGGCGTTCTATACGCAGTATTTT.

The chain employs TRBV10-3 and TRBJ2-3, with D possibly matching TRBD2 (5 bases). Germline V gene data show CDR1 as ENHRY and CDR2 as SYGVKD. V was clipped by 0 bases and J by 11 bases, with 12 bases between them. This CDR3 has 13 residues. DNA of the CDR3: TGTGCCATCAGTGAGTCGGAACTCAGCGGGCAGTATTTT. This sequence encodes CAISESELSGQYF.

This chain joins TRBV6-2 or TRBV6-3 and TRBJ2-2; D is perhaps TRBD1 (6 bases). The germline V gene has CDR1 MNHEY and CDR2 SVGEGT. V lost 2 bases and J 1 base, leaving 14 bases between the germline ends. This CDR3 has 17 residues. CDR3: CASSYIIRGGNTGELFF. CDR3 DNA sequence: TGTGCCAGCAGTTACATTATCAGGGGCGGGAACACCGGGGAGCTGTTTTTT.

This rearrangement joins TRBV6-6 to TRBJ2-5, with D perhaps matching TRBD1 (6 bases). Trimming stripped 8 bases from V and 3 bases from J, with 13 bases between. In germline, CDR1 is MNHNY, CDR2 SVGAGI (reference sequence). The CDR3 totals 13 residues. The CDR3 is CASGVDREETQYF. The CDR3, as DNA: TGTGCCAGCGGGGTGGACAGAGAAGAGACCCAGTACTTC.

The gene calls are TRBV2 and TRBJ1-2; TRBD1 matches 8 bases. CDR3 length equals 15 residues. Germline values: CDR1 SNHLY, CDR2 FYNNEI. V was pared by 8 bases and J by 3 bases, with 11 bases of the junction left unmatched. DNA for the CDR3: TGTGCCAGCCCTCTTCGGGGACAGGAAGACTATGGCTACACCTTC. Its protein is CASPLRGQEDYGYTF. Based on the CDR3 plus reference TRBV2 and TRBJ1-2, the full variable domain is EPEVTQTPSHQVTQMGQEVILRCVPISNHLYFYWYRQILGQKVEFLVSFYNNEISEKSEIFDDQFSVERPDGSNFTLKIRSTKLEDSAMYFCASPLRGQEDYGYTFGSGTRLTVV.

The chain links TRBV5-6 to TRBJ1-2; tentatively, D is TRBD1 (5 bases). The CDR3 consists of 16 residues. CDR1 and CDR2 (germline): SGHDT, YYEEEE. V shed 0 bases and J shed 1 base, with 13 bases lying between them. In DNA, the CDR3 is TGTGCCAGCAGCTTGGAGGGGTCCCGGATTAACTATGGCTACACCTTC. It translates to CASSLEGSRINYGYTF.

The gene calls are TRBV5-6 and TRBJ2-7; 11 bases are a match to TRBD2. The CDR3 is 16 amino acids. Germline lookup yields CDR1 SGHDT and CDR2 YYEEEE. J gave up 7 bases and V 3 bases, and 12 bases lay outside the gene matches. In nucleotides, the CDR3 is TGTGCCAGCAGCTCCACTAGCGGGAGTCTTGGAGGGGAGCAGTACTTC. This encodes CASSSTSGSLGGEQYF.

The chain carries TRBV30 and TRBJ1-1; D unresolved. The CDR3 contains 13 residues. Trimming pared 0 bases from V and 1 base from J, leaving 6 bases between. Germline V lookup: CDR1 GTSNPN, CDR2 SVGIG (reference sequence). CDR3 amino acids: CAWSVQQNTEAFF. The CDR3 coding sequence is TGTGCCTGGAGTGTACAACAGAACACTGAAGCTTTCTTT.

This clone was detected once. V and J are TRBV7-9 and TRBJ2-7; tentatively, D is TRBD1 (5 bases). V was pared by 2 bases and J by 3 bases, with 8 bases between. This CDR3 contains 13 residues. Germline loops: CDR1 SEHNR, CDR2 FQNEAQ (reference sequence). The CDR3 nucleotides are TGTGCCAGCAGCTTACCGGACATCTACGAGCAGTACTTC. This codes for CASSLPDIYEQYF.

The V gene is TRBV7-3, the J gene TRBJ1-6; 7 bases line up with TRBD1. CDR1 and CDR2 from the germline V gene are SGHTA and FQGTGA. After removal of 4 bases from V and 6 bases from J, the junction contained 3 bases not matched to a gene. The CDR3 is made up of 14 amino acids. CDR3 sequence (DNA): TGTGCCAGCAGCTCCGGGACAGCTAATTCACCCCTCCACTTT. As protein: CASSSGTANSPLHF.

As concerns this clone: Compared with germline, one end of the junction differs, possibly owing to a read error. The chain has TRBV27 and TRBJ2-5; 8 bases fit TRBD1. Germline values: CDR1 MNHEY, CDR2 SMNVEV (reference sequence). The CDR3 has 14 residues. The CDR3 region is CASSLAGGQKTQYF. CDR3 nucleotides: TGTGCCAGCAGTTTAGCAGGGGGCCAAAAGACCCAGTACTTC.

This clone was observed a single time. The J gene is TRBJ2-3, the V gene TRBV11-2; weak D call: TRBD2 (6 bases). The germline CDR1 and CDR2 sequences are SGHAT and FQNNGV. V lost 5 bases, J lost 4 bases, and 16 bases lay in between. CDR3 size: 15 residues. CDR3 nucleotides: TGTGCCAGCAGCACCAACGGGGGAGAGGCAGATACGCAGTATTTT. Translated: CASSTNGGEADTQYF.

The rearrangement joins TRBV7-2 to TRBJ1-1; tentatively, D is TRBD1 (5 bases). CDR1 SGHTA and CDR2 FQGNSA come from the germline V gene. V lost 5 bases and J 4 bases, leaving 14 bases between the germline ends. The CDR3 runs to 14 residues. The CDR3 DNA reads as TGTGCCAGCAGCACGGAGGGGTTAAGCACTGAAGCTTTCTTT. This gives the protein CASSTEGLSTEAFF.

The chain employs TRBV7-2 and TRBJ2-2; 7 positions match TRBD1. Trimming removed 5 bases from V and 4 bases from J; junction bases left unmatched: 4. The germline V gene has CDR1 SGHTA and CDR2 FQGNSA. This CDR3 has 14 amino acids. As DNA, the CDR3 is TGTGCCAGCAGCGTTACAGGGGCCACCGGGGAGCTGTTTTTT. Amino acid sequence: CASSVTGATGELFF.

Only a few counts were recorded for this clone. This sequence joins TRBV2 and TRBJ1-1; 11 positions match TRBD1. CDR3 length: 13 amino acids. The J segment lost 5 bases and the V segment lost 4 bases, leaving 0 bases of the junction unmatched. CDR1 and CDR2 from the germline V gene are SNHLY and FYNNEI. In DNA form, the CDR3 reads TGTGCCAGCAGTGGGGACAGGGGGACTGAAGCTTTCTTT. Amino acids: CASSGDRGTEAFF.

The chain combines TRBV7-3 with TRBJ2-3; possible D gene TRBD1, 6 bases. Germline CDR1 is SGHTA and CDR2 is FQGTGA. Trimming shortened V by 4 bases and J by 0 bases, and 8 bases separated the two germline ends. There are 14 residues in the CDR3. In DNA, the CDR3 is TGTGCCAGCAGCTCCGGACAGAGCACAGATACGCAGTATTTT. Translation: CASSSGQSTDTQYF.

This clone was counted a single time. This chain uses TRBV7-7 with TRBJ2-7; D is perhaps TRBD2 (7 bases). The CDR3 has 17 amino acids. The germline gives CDR1 SSHAT, CDR2 FNYEAQ (reference sequence). The V and J ends lost 5 bases and 1 base respectively, with 21 bases between them. The CDR3 loop reads CASSRYGGPEGSYEQYF. The CDR3 region has the DNA TGTGCCAGCAGCCGGTACGGGGGGCCCGAAGGGTCCTACGAGCAGTACTTC. Supplemented by reference TRBV7-7 and TRBJ2-7, the full variable domain reads GAGVSQSPRYKVTKRGQDVTLRCDPISSHATLYWYQQALGQGPEFLTYFNYEAQPDKSGLPSDRFSAERPEGSISTLTIQRTEQRDSAMYRCASSRYGGPEGSYEQYFGPGTRLTVT.

V usage is TRBV27 and J usage is TRBJ2-2; no definite D call. V was trimmed by 1 base and J by 1 base, leaving 10 bases between them. Germline lookup yields CDR1 MNHEY and CDR2 SMNVEV (reference sequence). CDR3 length equals 16 residues. CDR3 bases: TGTGCCAGCAGTTTATTGGGCATCTTGAACACCGGGGAGCTGTTTTTT. This encodes CASSLLGILNTGELFF.

The chain employs TRBV2 and TRBJ1-5; 7 bases are shared with TRBD1. CDR1 and CDR2 (germline): SNHLY, FYNNEI. CDR3 length equals 14 residues. V was pared by 6 bases and J by 7 bases, with 9 bases of the junction left unmatched. CDR3 coding DNA: TGTGCCAGCAGCGAAAGGGGCAGGGGGCAGCCCCAGCATTTT. It codes for CASSERGRGQPQHF.

This rearrangement joins TRBV7-9 to TRBJ1-5; D is perhaps TRBD1 (6 bases). There are 16 residues in the CDR3. Trimming left V 1 base short and J 4 bases short, with 14 bases between. Germline CDR1 SEHNR, CDR2 FQNEAQ (reference sequence). CDR3 residues: CASSLGPAGDNQPQHF. The CDR3 bases are TGTGCCAGCAGCTTAGGTCCCGCAGGGGATAATCAGCCCCAGCATTTT.